This T cell receptor (beta chain) was recovered during a study of lung T cells in sarcoidosis with Löfgren's syndrome. General study points: These T cells were suggested, not shown, to recognize a putative antigen. Multiple Löfgren's syndrome patients reportedly shared TRAV12-1 and TRBV2 CDR3 motifs. The most expanded V genes in Löfgren's patients were reportedly TRAV12-1 and TRBV2.

Germline assignment: CDR1 SQVTM and CDR2 ANQGSEA. The CDR3 covers 14 residues. The trim removed 3 bases at V and 4 bases at J, leaving 5 bases unmatched. This clonotype was detected only a few times. Its antigen is not known. TCRdb itself ran the reads through MiXCR, one entry per CDR3 protein. The table records tens of thousands of distinct CDR3 sequences, around 20% of them present only once. The TCR sequence derives from a human donor with sarcoidosis (Löfgren's syndrome or another form), or a control subject (not recorded which). The chain combines TRBV29-1 with TRBJ2-3; 9 bases align to TRBD1. Sequencing was carried out using CD4+ T cells from PBMCs. The CDR3 bases are TGCAGCGTTGAGGCACAGGGGGCCTCAGATACGCAGTATTTT. Translating gives CSVEAQGASDTQYF.